These T cell receptor beta chains were read from a single sample in a study of post-analysis software for immune sequencing data. TCRdb reprocessed the PCR reads via MiXCR and lists one record per CDR3 protein. The data contain hundreds of thousands of distinct CDR3 sequences, around 47% of them singletons. The sample taken for sequencing was blood. These TCRs come from a girl between 5 and 17 years old with multiple sclerosis. Each CDR3 is given with its conserved first and last residue. D genes are given only for firm matches. Size values are once, few and many counts, or a class for expanded clones, and some rows have none.

d_call j_call clone_size v_call cdr3_nt cdr3_aa
- TRBJ2-3 - TRBV5-1 TGCGCCAGCAGCCGGTGGCAGGCCACAGATACGCAGTATTTT CASSRWQATDTQYF
TRBD1 TRBJ1-2 - TRBV2 TGTGCCAGCAGACAGGGGGCGCTTCTGACGGGCTACACCTTC CASRQGALLTGYTF
- TRBJ2-7 - TRBV12-3/TRBV12-4 TGTGCCAGCGGTCTCAAACCTCGTCTAGCGACGAACGAGCAGTACTTC CASGLKPRLATNEQYF
TRBD2 TRBJ2-7 - TRBV7-9 TGTGCCAGCAGCAACCTAGCGGGAGAGGGAGAGCAGTACTTC CASSNLAGEGEQYF
- TRBJ2-7 few TRBV5-1 TGCGCCAGCAGCGCCACTCAGGGAGGACGGGGAGAGCAGTACTTC CASSATQGGRGEQYF
TRBD2 TRBJ2-1 few TRBV12-3/TRBV12-4 TGTGCCAGCAGTTGGGAGGGAGAGTTGAATGAGCAGTTCTTC CASSWEGELNEQFF
TRBD1 TRBJ2-3 - TRBV7-2 TGTGCCACCCGGAGGACAGGGGGCACAGATACGCAGTATTTT CATRRTGGTDTQYF
- TRBJ2-7 few TRBV7-2 TGTGCCAGCAGCCAACGGGGGCCATCCTACGAGCAGTACTTC CASSQRGPSYEQYF
- TRBJ1-2 few TRBV6-2/TRBV6-3 TGTGCCAGCAGTCTTTCCCGCGGGAAGGGGTCTCTCTATGGCTACACCTTC CASSLSRGKGSLYGYTF
- TRBJ2-5 few TRBV7-8 TGTGCCAGCAGCTTAGGCCAAAGGGGAGTCGAGACCCAGTACTTC CASSLGQRGVETQYF
- TRBJ1-2 once TRBV2 TGTGCCAGCAGTCTGACTCCCTCTGGCTACACCTTC CASSLTPSGYTF